The clone carrying this T cell receptor (beta chain) was observed a handful of times. Its antigen is unknown. The CDR3 has 14 residues. Germline-derived CDR1 and CDR2 are SGHRS and YFSETQ. The germline V and J ends were trimmed by 0 bases and 4 bases, with 10 bases remaining between them. Unique molecular identifiers were built into the TCR beta cDNA libraries. Each CDR3 protein gets one entry after TCRdb re-called the PCR reads with MiXCR. The data contain roughly 570,000 distinct CDR3 sequences, approximately 31% of them singletons. The sample originates from a study of post-analysis software for immune sequencing data. General study results and limits: Patients carried several TRBV segments more frequently than controls did, and TRBV5-6, TRBV5-1 and TRBV20-1 were among them.

The sequence came from a girl aged 2-17 years with multiple sclerosis. The sequencing input was blood. The V call is TRBV5-1, the J call TRBJ1-1, with unresolved D. CDR3 residues: CASSLAPGGTEAFF. The CDR3, as DNA: TGCGCCAGCAGCTTGGCGCCTGGTGGCACTGAAGCTTTCTTT. The whole variable domain, remainder taken from reference TRBV5-1 and TRBJ1-1, is KAGVTQTPRYLIKTRGQQVTLSCSPISGHRSVSWYQQTPGQGLQFLFEYFSETQRNKGNFPGRFSGRQFSNSRSEMNVSTLELGDSALYLCASSLAPGGTEAFFGQGTRLTVV.